The clone carrying this TCR beta chain was seen many times. Its antigen is not identified. This CDR3 is 13 amino acids long. Germline V gene sequence: CDR1 SGHNT, CDR2 YENEEA. The V gene lost 3 bases and the J gene lost 3 bases, with 9 bases spanning the gap. This specimen comes from a study of T-cell reconstitution after alpha-beta-depleted transplantation in children. Unique molecular identifiers featured in how the TCRbeta library was prepared. TCRdb re-derived calls from the PCR reads in MiXCR, one entry per CDR3 protein. The profile shows 250,000 or so distinct CDR3 sequences, 7.5% to 9.5% of them singletons. The study's findings and limits: Newly made T cells mostly supplied T-cell counts and diversity one year after transplant. The high TCRbeta diversity at day 60 in some patients came from surviving recipient T cells and thymic progenitors. In patients about two months after transplant, alpha-beta T cells reportedly arose from several hundred expanded graft clones.

The V and J genes are TRBV11-3 and TRBJ2-7; a possible D gene is TRBD1 (6 bases). This TCR was recovered from a male patient under 18 who had a stem cell transplant for acute lymphoblastic leukemia, so the T cells may come from the graft donor. The starting material was PBMCs, mostly from graft donor cells, obtained 180 days after TCRalphabeta/CD19-depleted stem cell transplant. CDR3 protein: CASSFGRGYEQYF. CDR3 bases: TGTGCCAGCAGCTTTGGCAGGGGCTACGAGCAGTACTTC.